By proportion, the clone carrying this T cell receptor beta chain is medium-sized. These data are taken from a study of blood T cell repertoires in COVID-19. Clones were sequenced by immunoSEQ multiplex PCR, and TCRdb holds only the in-frame ones, with some missing. The repertoire has around 73,000 clones, roughly four fifths of them found once; the top ten carry around 2.3%. The V gene end was trimmed by 1 base and the J gene end by 3 bases; junction bases not matched to a gene: 3. CDR1 is LGHNA, CDR2 YSLEER, per germline. This CDR3 is 15 amino acids long. The J gene is TRBJ2-1, the V gene TRBV4-3; 7 bases are shared with TRBD2. The clonotype originates from a man aged 70 or older with COVID-19, enrolled during active disease. The sequencing input was peripheral blood. CDR3 loop: CASSQGASGYNEQFF. CDR3 DNA sequence: TGCGCCAGCAGCCAAGGGGCTAGCGGCTACAATGAGCAGTTCTTC.